This T cell receptor beta chain was retrieved from a study of cytomegalovirus exposure and HLA in healthy donors. Study outcomes and limitations: TCR beta chains associated with HLA were, in a later analysis, more clonally expanded than equally common others.

The J segment lost 5 bases and the V segment lost 0 bases, leaving 3 bases of the junction unmatched. CDR3 size: 16 residues. The germline CDR1 and CDR2 sequences are ENHRY and SYGVKD. As to this clone: Its target is unknown.

Primers included in the PCR were 60 Vbeta and 13 Jbeta primers. Original methodology: In a later analysis, roughly 11 million of 65 million to 90 million unique beta chains occurred in at least two donors. Assay: immunoSEQ multiplex PCR; the TCRdb copy retains only in-frame clones and omits some. V, J and clone size are taken as reported in that table, and D and trimming were inferred from the DNA itself. In the table there are around 110,000 clones, 79% of which are singletons. In nominal health when sampled, donors likely had unrecorded immune exposures nonetheless. This receptor was identified in a man between 25 and 39 years old in good health and CMV-seropositive. Material for sequencing was PBMCs. The chain uses TRBV10-3 and TRBJ2-1; TRBD2 matches 11 bases. The CDR3 nucleotides are TGTGCCATCAGTGAGTCGTTAGCGGGAGGGAACAATGAGCAGTTCTTC. This gives the protein CAISESLAGGNNEQFF.